Presented here are 12 T cell receptor beta chains from one specimen sequenced in a study of cytomegalovirus exposure and HLA in healthy donors. PCR involved 60 Vbeta and 13 Jbeta primers. TCRdb's copy holds only in-frame clones and misses some; the assay was immunoSEQ multiplex PCR. This table holds more than 90,000 clones, over 65% found once. Sequenced sample: PBMCs. These receptors all come from a woman aged 25 to 45 in good health and CMV-seronegative.

The rearrangement links TRBV30 to TRBJ1-4; 7 positions agree with TRBD1. Germline V lookup: CDR1 GTSNPN, CDR2 SVGIG (reference sequence). V dropped 3 bases and J dropped 4; count of bases not matched to a gene: 8. The CDR3 length is 15 residues. This CDR3 is CAWRAGTVRNEKLFF. CDR3 in DNA: TGTGCCTGGAGGGCCGGGACAGTCCGTAATGAAAAACTGTTTTTT.

V and J are TRBV30 and TRBJ1-6, with D perhaps TRBD1 (5 bases). V gave up 6 bases and J gave up 6 bases, with 12 bases separating them. The CDR3 extends over 13 amino acids. Germline CDR1 GTSNPN, CDR2 SVGIG (reference sequence). The CDR3 nucleotides read TGTGCCTGTGCGAGGCAGGGTAATTCACCCCTCCACTTT. Its protein product is CACARQGNSPLHF.

With regard to this clone: The germline gene is not matched at one end of the junction; a read error may be the cause. The CDR3 coding sequence is TGTGCCCGGAGGGGCAGGGGCATCTCCGAGCAGTACTTC. Translation: CARRGRGISEQYF. The chain recombines TRBV30 with TRBJ2-7; D is perhaps TRBD1 or TRBD2 (6 bases each). This CDR3 is built from 13 residues. Germline lookup yields CDR1 GTSNPN and CDR2 SVGIG (reference sequence). The full variable domain, completed using reference TRBV30 and TRBJ2-7, is SQTIHQWPATLVQPVGSPLSLECTVEGTSNPNLYWYRQAAGRGLQLLFYSVGIGQISSEVPQNLSASRPQDRQFILSSKKLLLSDSGFYLCARRGRGISEQYFGPGTRLTVT.

This clone was counted a few times. J is TRBJ2-7 and V is TRBV11-3; TRBD2 agrees at 7 bases. The ends lost 4 bases at V and 7 bases at J; junction bases unmatched: 16. Germline CDR1 SGHNT, CDR2 YENEEA. The CDR3 is 16 residues long. The CDR3 coding sequence is TGTGCCAGCAGCTCCTCACCACCCCGGGGGGTCAGAGAGCAGTACTTC. This encodes CASSSSPPRGVREQYF. The full variable domain, with the rest looked up from reference TRBV11-3 and TRBJ2-7, is EAGVVQSPRYKIIEKKQPVAFWCNPISGHNTLYWYLQNLGQGPELLIRYENEEAVDDSQLPKDRFSAERLKGVDSTLKIQPAELGDSAVYLCASSSSPPRGVREQYFGPGTRLTVT.

This clone occurred a few times. The chain uses TRBV5-1 and TRBJ2-2, with D perhaps matching TRBD1 (6 bases). Germline V CDR1 and CDR2: SGHRS, YFSETQ. The CDR3 totals 15 residues. V lost 2 bases and J lost 4, with 12 bases in between. The CDR3 region is CASSFRQDSTGELFF. The CDR3, as DNA: TGCGCCAGCAGCTTCCGACAGGATAGCACCGGGGAGCTGTTTTTT.

The V gene is TRBV6-6, the J gene TRBJ1-1; the D is unclear. V shed 0 bases and J shed 4 bases, with 6 bases lying between them. The length of the CDR3 is 13 residues. CDR1 MNHNY and CDR2 SVGAGI come from the germline V gene (reference sequence). The CDR3 nucleotides are TGTGCCAGCAGTTACTCGAGGGTCACTGAAGCTTTCTTT. Protein product: CASSYSRVTEAFF.

CDR3 nucleotides: TGTGCCAGCTCACCATTGGCGGGGGATTATGGCTACACCTTC. It translates to CASSPLAGDYGYTF. This rearrangement joins TRBV18 to TRBJ1-2; weak D call: TRBD1 (5 bases). CDR3 length: 14 amino acids. The V gene's germline CDR1 is KGHSH and CDR2 LQKENI. V was trimmed by 2 bases and J by 5 bases, leaving 12 bases between them.

This chain's CDR3 is CASSQETGGYNEQFF. DNA for the CDR3: TGCGCCAGCAGCCAAGAAACAGGGGGCTACAATGAGCAGTTCTTC. The rearrangement uses TRBV4-1 and TRBJ2-1, with 8 nucleotides matching TRBD1. Germline CDR1 is MGHRA and CDR2 is YSYEKL. This CDR3 is built from 15 residues. The trim removed 0 bases at V and 3 bases at J, leaving 1 base unmatched.

This chain joins TRBV6-5 and TRBJ1-5; possible D gene TRBD1, 6 bases. The CDR3 is made up of 15 amino acids. The germline gives CDR1 MNHEY, CDR2 SVGAGI. V lost 7 bases and J 5 bases, leaving 18 bases between the germline ends. The CDR3 DNA reads as TGTGCCAGCACCTCCCGGGCGGGGGCACATCAGCCCCAGCATTTT. This sequence encodes CASTSRAGAHQPQHF.

This chain links TRBV30 with TRBJ1-1, with a weak D call TRBD1 (5 bases). Trimming pared 2 bases from V and 1 base from J, leaving 14 bases between. This CDR3 comprises 15 residues. Germline V gene lookup returns CDR1 GTSNPN and CDR2 SVGIG (reference sequence). CDR3 region: CAWSWAFQGNTEAFF. The CDR3 DNA sequence: TGTGCCTGGAGTTGGGCGTTCCAGGGGAACACTGAAGCTTTCTTT.

V is TRBV25-1 and J is TRBJ2-3; possibly TRBD2 for D (6 bases). The V end was cut by 2 bases, the J end by 5 bases, with 11 bases between. The CDR3 length is 14 residues. Germline-derived CDR1 and CDR2 are MGHDK and SYGVNS. As DNA, the CDR3 is TGTGCCAGCAGTGAAGTGGAGGGTTTAGATACGCAGTATTTT. The encoded protein is CASSEVEGLDTQYF.

This clone was counted between two and nine times. V gene TRBV7-9 combines with J gene TRBJ2-1, with D maybe TRBD2 (6 bases). Germline CDR1 reads SEHNR; CDR2 reads FQNEAQ (reference sequence). CDR3 length: 14 amino acids. CDR3 nucleotides: TGTGTCACTCCCCGTGGGGAGGCCGACAATGAGCAGTTCTTC. This gives the protein CVTPRGEADNEQFF.